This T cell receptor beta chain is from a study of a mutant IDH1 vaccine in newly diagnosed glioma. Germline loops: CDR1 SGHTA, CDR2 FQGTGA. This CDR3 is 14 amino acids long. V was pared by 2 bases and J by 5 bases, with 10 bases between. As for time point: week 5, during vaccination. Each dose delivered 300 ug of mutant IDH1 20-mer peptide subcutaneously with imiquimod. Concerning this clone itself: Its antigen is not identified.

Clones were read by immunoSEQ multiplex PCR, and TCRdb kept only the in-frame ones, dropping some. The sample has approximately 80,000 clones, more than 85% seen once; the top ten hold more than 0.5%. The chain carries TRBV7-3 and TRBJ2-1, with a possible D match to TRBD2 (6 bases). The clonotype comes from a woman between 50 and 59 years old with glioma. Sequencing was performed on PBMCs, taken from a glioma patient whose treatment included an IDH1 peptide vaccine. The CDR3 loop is CASSLSSDHNEQFF. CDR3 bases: TGTGCCAGCAGCTTATCTAGCGACCACAATGAGCAGTTCTTC.